This TCR beta chain was documented in a study of blood T cell repertoires in COVID-19. Germline V gene sequence: CDR1 SGHRS, CDR2 YFSETQ. Trimming took off 3 bases at V and 2 bases at J, with 3 bases between the two ends. The CDR3 totals 11 residues. Participants spanned ages 18 to 89 years and resided in about two dozen US areas. Those designated as exposed participants met a COVID-19 case within 2 weeks before study entry. TCRdb keeps only in-frame clones here, not all; method: immunoSEQ multiplex PCR. This repertoire shows 350,000 to 450,000 clones, 90% to 95% found once; its top ten account for about 0.78%. As to this clone: Additional DNA sequences in this sample encode the identical CDR3.

The receptor's source is a woman aged 40 to 50 who had been exposed to COVID-19. This chain connects TRBV5-1 to TRBJ2-7; D not certain. The sequenced sample consisted of PBMCs or T cells enriched from blood (not recorded which). The CDR3 bases are TGCGCCAGCAGCTCTACCTACGAGCAGTACTTC. Its translation is CASSSTYEQYF.